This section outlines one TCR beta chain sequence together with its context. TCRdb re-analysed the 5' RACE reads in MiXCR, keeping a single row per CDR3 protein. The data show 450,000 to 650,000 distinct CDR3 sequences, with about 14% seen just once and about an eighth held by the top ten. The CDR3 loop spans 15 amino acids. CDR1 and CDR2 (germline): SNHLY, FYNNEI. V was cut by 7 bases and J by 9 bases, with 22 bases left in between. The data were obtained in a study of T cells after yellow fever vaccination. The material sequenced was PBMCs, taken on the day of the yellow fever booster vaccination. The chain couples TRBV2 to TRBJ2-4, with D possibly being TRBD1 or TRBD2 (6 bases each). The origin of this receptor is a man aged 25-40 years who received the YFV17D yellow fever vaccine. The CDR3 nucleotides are TGTGCCAGCATGAGGGGGGTACTAGGTGGGAGCATTCAGTACTTC. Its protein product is CASMRGVLGGSIQYF. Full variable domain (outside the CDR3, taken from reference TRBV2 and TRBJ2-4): EPEVTQTPSHQVTQMGQEVILRCVPISNHLYFYWYRQILGQKVEFLVSFYNNEISEKSEIFDDQFSVERPDGSNFTLKIRSTKLEDSAMYFCASMRGVLGGSIQYFGAGTRLSVL.